These T cell receptor beta chains were read from a single sample in a study of blood T cells in healthy people across ages. TCRdb re-called the 5' RACE reads with MiXCR, one entry per CDR3 protein. The sample has just over 800,000 distinct CDR3 sequences; approximately 59% are singletons. Sample: blood. The receptors were gathered from a man aged 25 to 45 in good health. Each CDR3 is given with its conserved first and last residue. The D gene is left open where the match is weak. The size of a clone is reported for some rows only, either as once, few or many, or as a class for expanded clones.

d_gene: TRBD1; j_gene: TRBJ2-5; abundance: few; v_gene: TRBV15; CDR3aa: CATSRRQGVEETQYF; CDR3nt: TGTGCCACCAGCAGACGACAGGGAGTTGAAGAGACCCAGTACTTC
d_gene: .; j_gene: TRBJ2-3; abundance: few; v_gene: TRBV7-2; CDR3aa: CASSARAGRTDTQYF; CDR3nt: TGTGCCAGCAGCGCACGGGCGGGGCGCACAGATACGCAGTATTTT
d_gene: .; j_gene: TRBJ1-2; abundance: .; v_gene: TRBV28; CDR3aa: CASSPSLGGPGGYTF; CDR3nt: TGTGCCAGCAGTCCCTCCCTTGGAGGCCCGGGAGGCTACACCTTC
d_gene: .; j_gene: TRBJ1-2; abundance: .; v_gene: TRBV25-1; CDR3aa: CASSAGQTNYGYTF; CDR3nt: TGTGCCAGCAGTGCTGGACAGACTAACTATGGCTACACCTTC
d_gene: .; j_gene: TRBJ2-2; abundance: .; v_gene: TRBV9; CDR3aa: CASSVVEGFPGELFF; CDR3nt: TGTGCCAGCAGCGTGGTCGAGGGGTTCCCCGGGGAGCTGTTTTTT
d_gene: .; j_gene: TRBJ1-2; abundance: .; v_gene: TRBV2; CDR3aa: CASSARGFGYGYTF; CDR3nt: TGTGCCAGCAGCGCACGGGGGTTTGGCTATGGCTACACCTTC
d_gene: .; j_gene: TRBJ1-2; abundance: .; v_gene: TRBV5-1; CDR3aa: CASCAPEAPNYGYTF; CDR3nt: TGCGCCAGCTGCGCCCCGGAAGCCCCAAACTATGGCTACACCTTC
d_gene: .; j_gene: TRBJ2-7; abundance: .; v_gene: TRBV20-1; CDR3aa: CSARVRGYEQYF; CDR3nt: TGCAGTGCTAGGGTCAGGGGCTACGAGCAGTACTTC
d_gene: .; j_gene: TRBJ1-6; abundance: .; v_gene: TRBV28; CDR3aa: CASSLGTANSPPHF; CDR3nt: TGTGCCAGCAGTTTGGGGACGGCGAATTCACCCCCCCACTTT
d_gene: .; j_gene: TRBJ1-2; abundance: .; v_gene: TRBV6-5; CDR3aa: CASSYSMSGKDGYTF; CDR3nt: TGTGCCAGCAGTTACTCAATGTCAGGGAAAGATGGCTACACCTTC
d_gene: TRBD1; j_gene: TRBJ2-7; abundance: once; v_gene: TRBV4-3; CDR3aa: CASSARQGAWYEQYF; CDR3nt: TGCGCCAGCAGCGCCCGACAGGGGGCTTGGTACGAGCAGTACTTC
d_gene: TRBD1; j_gene: TRBJ1-5; abundance: once; v_gene: TRBV6-2/TRBV6-3; CDR3aa: CASSYLGTGLTAQHF; CDR3nt: TGTGCCAGCAGCTACCTAGGGACAGGGCTTACAGCCCAGCATTTT
d_gene: .; j_gene: TRBJ2-2; abundance: .; v_gene: TRBV7-8; CDR3aa: CASSFGAYLNTGELFF; CDR3nt: TGTGCCAGCAGCTTTGGAGCTTACCTGAACACCGGGGAGCTGTTTTTT
d_gene: TRBD1; j_gene: TRBJ1-2; abundance: .; v_gene: TRBV5-6; CDR3aa: CASSPDRLSGYTF; CDR3nt: TGTGCCAGCAGCCCGGACAGGCTCAGTGGCTACACCTTC
d_gene: TRBD1; j_gene: TRBJ1-1; abundance: few; v_gene: TRBV12-3/TRBV12-4; CDR3aa: CASSSGGMNTEAFF; CDR3nt: TGTGCCAGCAGTTCAGGGGGCATGAACACTGAAGCTTTCTTT
d_gene: TRBD1; j_gene: TRBJ1-1; abundance: few; v_gene: TRBV27; CDR3aa: CASSPGTGAYTEAFF; CDR3nt: TGTGCCAGCAGTCCCGGGACAGGGGCGTATACTGAAGCTTTCTTT
d_gene: TRBD1; j_gene: TRBJ2-5; abundance: .; v_gene: TRBV10-3; CDR3aa: CAISPGQEKETQYF; CDR3nt: TGTGCCATCAGTCCGGGACAGGAAAAAGAGACCCAGTACTTC
d_gene: TRBD1; j_gene: TRBJ2-5; abundance: .; v_gene: TRBV7-3; CDR3aa: CASSSTGALGGTQYF; CDR3nt: TGTGCCAGCAGCAGCACAGGGGCCCTAGGAGGGACCCAGTACTTC
d_gene: TRBD2; j_gene: TRBJ2-1; abundance: .; v_gene: TRBV29-1; CDR3aa: CSVDKRGGRGSYNEQFF; CDR3nt: TGCAGCGTTGATAAGCGGGGGGGCCGGGGCTCCTACAATGAGCAGTTCTTC
d_gene: TRBD1; j_gene: TRBJ1-2; abundance: .; v_gene: TRBV10-3; CDR3aa: CAISSTGTNYGYTF; CDR3nt: TGTGCCATCAGTTCGACAGGGACTAACTATGGCTACACCTTC
d_gene: .; j_gene: TRBJ2-5; abundance: few; v_gene: TRBV12-3/TRBV12-4; CDR3aa: CASSSQGLGETQYF; CDR3nt: TGTGCCAGCAGTTCTCAGGGATTGGGAGAGACCCAGTACTTC
d_gene: TRBD1; j_gene: TRBJ1-5; abundance: once; v_gene: TRBV5-1; CDR3aa: CASFPGTDSNQPQHF; CDR3nt: TGCGCCAGCTTCCCAGGGACAGACAGCAATCAGCCCCAGCATTTT
d_gene: .; j_gene: TRBJ2-5; abundance: few; v_gene: TRBV7-2; CDR3aa: CASSLSIAQETQYF; CDR3nt: TGTGCCAGCAGCTTAAGCATAGCCCAAGAGACCCAGTACTTC
d_gene: .; j_gene: TRBJ2-7; abundance: .; v_gene: TRBV7-6; CDR3aa: CASSLVAESYEQYF; CDR3nt: TGTGCCAGCAGCTTAGTAGCGGAAAGCTACGAGCAGTACTTC
d_gene: .; j_gene: TRBJ2-3; abundance: .; v_gene: TRBV29-1; CDR3aa: CSVEVGANTDTQYF; CDR3nt: TGCAGCGTTGAAGTGGGGGCCAACACAGATACGCAGTATTTT
d_gene: .; j_gene: TRBJ2-7; abundance: .; v_gene: TRBV3-1; CDR3aa: CASSQVGKGGYEQYF; CDR3nt: TGTGCCAGCAGCCAAGTCGGTAAAGGGGGCTACGAGCAGTACTTC
d_gene: TRBD1; j_gene: TRBJ1-2; abundance: .; v_gene: TRBV2; CDR3aa: CASSPWTGSNYGYTF; CDR3nt: TGTGCCAGCAGTCCTTGGACAGGGTCTAACTATGGCTACACCTTC
d_gene: .; j_gene: TRBJ1-2; abundance: .; v_gene: TRBV19; CDR3aa: CASSDSANARYGYTF; CDR3nt: TGTGCCAGTAGTGACTCGGCCAACGCCCGCTATGGCTACACCTTC
d_gene: .; j_gene: TRBJ1-1; abundance: .; v_gene: TRBV12-3/TRBV12-4; CDR3aa: CASKPGISNTEAFF; CDR3nt: TGTGCCAGCAAGCCGGGAATCTCGAACACTGAAGCTTTCTTT
d_gene: TRBD1; j_gene: TRBJ2-2; abundance: .; v_gene: TRBV11-2; CDR3aa: CASSPQRTGGNTGELFF; CDR3nt: TGTGCCAGCAGCCCCCAACGGACAGGGGGCAACACCGGGGAGCTGTTTTTT
d_gene: .; j_gene: TRBJ1-6; abundance: .; v_gene: TRBV9; CDR3aa: CASSGGESALHF; CDR3nt: TGTGCCAGCAGCGGAGGCGAGTCGGCCCTCCACTTT
d_gene: TRBD1; j_gene: TRBJ2-5; abundance: .; v_gene: TRBV11-2; CDR3aa: CASSLGTARETQYF; CDR3nt: TGTGCCAGCAGCCTCGGGACAGCCCGGGAGACCCAGTACTTC
d_gene: TRBD2; j_gene: TRBJ2-1; abundance: .; v_gene: TRBV20-1; CDR3aa: CSARDPVTSGSTGYNEQFF; CDR3nt: TGCAGTGCTAGAGATCCTGTGACTAGCGGGAGCACAGGATACAATGAGCAGTTCTTC
d_gene: .; j_gene: TRBJ2-5; abundance: .; v_gene: TRBV10-3; CDR3aa: CAIRGSQETQYF; CDR3nt: TGTGCCATCCGGGGCAGTCAAGAGACCCAGTACTTC
d_gene: .; j_gene: TRBJ2-5; abundance: .; v_gene: TRBV27; CDR3aa: CASSFQGYGETQYF; CDR3nt: TGTGCCAGCAGTTTTCAGGGATACGGGGAGACCCAGTACTTC